These T cell receptor beta chains were read from a single sample in a study of OX40 agonist ivuxolimab in advanced cancers. Libraries were prepared by immunoSEQ multiplex PCR; TCRdb keeps only in-frame clonotypes and omits some of them. Of some 150,000 clones listed, about nine tenths are singletons. The starting material was CD4+ or CD8+ T cells sorted from blood, obtained in a trial of the OX40 agonist ivuxolimab. The receptors stem from an adult with an advanced solid tumor such as melanoma, head and neck, liver or kidney cancer. Each CDR3 is given with its conserved first and last residue. The D gene is left open where the match is weak. Size is omitted from some rows. Given values are once, few, many or a class for expanded clones.

v_gene	abundance	j_gene	d_gene	CDR3nt	CDR3aa
TRBV6-5	NA	TRBJ1-3	NA	TGTGCCACAGCCAGGGCCTCTGGAAACACCATATATTTT	CATARASGNTIYF
TRBV6-6	NA	TRBJ2-1	TRBD2	TGTGCCAGCCTTGGGAGCGGGAGTGGTTCCTACAATGAGCAGTTCTTC	CASLGSGSGSYNEQFF
TRBV9	NA	TRBJ1-1	NA	TGTGCCAGCAGTTATCAGGAAGTGGGCACTGAAGCTTTCTTT	CASSYQEVGTEAFF
TRBV27	once	TRBJ2-1	TRBD2	TGTGCCAGCAGTTTATGGACTAGTTACAGTGAGCAGTTCTTC	CASSLWTSYSEQFF
TRBV27	NA	TRBJ2-2	TRBD2	TGTGCCAGCGTACGGGTTAGCGGGAGCGGCCCGGGGGAGCTGTTTTTT	CASVRVSGSGPGELFF
TRBV6-4	NA	TRBJ2-1	NA	TGTGCCAGCAGTGTCACGGGGTGGCCCAATGAGCAGTTCTTC	CASSVTGWPNEQFF
TRBV7-2	once	TRBJ2-3	TRBD2	TGTGCCAGCAGCTTTGGAAGCGGACTAGCGAGCACAGATACGCAGTATTTT	CASSFGSGLASTDTQYF
TRBV2	NA	TRBJ1-5	NA	TGTGCCAGCAGGACAGATAGGAATCAGCCCCAGCATTTT	CASRTDRNQPQHF
TRBV7-3	once	TRBJ2-3	TRBD2	TGTGCCAGCAGCCCGTCAATTTCCGGGACTAGCGGGAAGAAATTT	CASSPSISGTSGKKF
TRBV5-5	NA	TRBJ2-7	NA	TGTGCCAGCAGCTTTTACTACGAGCAGTACTTC	CASSFYYEQYF
TRBV5-1	NA	TRBJ2-1	TRBD2	TGCGCCAGCACCCAGCGGGAGAGCATCGATGAGCAGTTCTTC	CASTQRESIDEQFF
TRBV28	once	TRBJ1-4	NA	TGTGCCATCCGGACAGCAGGGGAAAAACTGTTTTTT	CAIRTAGEKLFF
TRBV6-5	NA	TRBJ1-5	NA	TGTGCCAGCAGTTACTCACGGGGGCCTCAGCCCCAGCATTTT	CASSYSRGPQPQHF
TRBV28	NA	TRBJ2-5	TRBD1	TGTGCCAGCAGTCGGACGGGACAGCTCCAAGAGACCCAGTACTTC	CASSRTGQLQETQYF
TRBV4-2	NA	TRBJ2-5	NA	TGTGCCAGCAGCCAAGACCTCGGGAGTCATATTATAGAGACCCAGTACTTC	CASSQDLGSHIIETQYF
TRBV14	NA	TRBJ1-4	NA	TGTGCCAGCAGCCAGGACCTTATACAGCGACAGCCTAAGGAAAAACTGTTTTTT	CASSQDLIQRQPKEKLFF
TRBV19	NA	TRBJ2-1	NA	TGTGCCAGTAGTATAGGGGGAGGTGAGCAGTTCTTC	CASSIGGGEQFF
TRBV5-1	NA	TRBJ2-3	TRBD2	TGCGCCAGCAGCCTCCCGGGACTAGCGGGAGGCACAGATACGCAGTATTTT	CASSLPGLAGGTDTQYF
TRBV5-1	NA	TRBJ1-2	NA	TGCGCCAGCACCTCCGACAGCCACTATGGCTACACCTTC	CASTSDSHYGYTF
TRBV6-5	NA	TRBJ2-7	NA	TGTGCCAGCAGTTACTCAGGGGCGGGTGAGCAGTACTTC	CASSYSGAGEQYF